This is a list of T cell receptor beta chains from one sample in a study of blood T cell repertoires in COVID-19. The protocol was immunoSEQ multiplex PCR, while the TCRdb copy is restricted to in-frame clones and leaves out a portion. The data contain over 100,000 clones, 70% to 85% of them singletons. Material for sequencing was peripheral blood. Every receptor here comes from a woman older than 75 with active or convalescent COVID-19. The CDR3 runs from the conserved cysteine through the conserved F or W. D genes are given only for firm matches. Expanded clones are given a class, and other clones once, few, many or no size at all.

v_gene,j_gene,d_gene,abundance,CDR3aa,CDR3nt
TRBV5-1,TRBJ2-7,TRBD1,.,CASSSTGFYEQYF,TGCGCCAGCAGCTCGACAGGGTTTTACGAGCAGTACTTC
TRBV30,TRBJ1-5,TRBD1,.,CAWSVPTGAFNQPQHF,TGTGCCTGGAGTGTACCGACAGGGGCTTTCAATCAGCCCCAGCATTTT
TRBV18,TRBJ2-4,.,few,CASSPNQQVAKNIQYF,TGTGCCAGCTCACCAAACCAACAGGTAGCCAAAAACATTCAGTACTTC
TRBV2,TRBJ1-2,TRBD1,.,CASSELEGTGGLLGYGYTF,TGTGCCAGCAGTGAACTAGAAGGGACAGGGGGGTTACTTGGGTATGGCTACACCTTC
TRBV28,TRBJ2-7,.,.,CASSPYYEQYF,TGTGCCAGCAGTCCCTACTACGAGCAGTACTTC
TRBV7-8,TRBJ1-5,.,few,CASSQSQAGVQPQHF,TGTGCCAGCAGCCAGTCACAGGCGGGGGTTCAGCCCCAGCATTTT
TRBV6-2/TRBV6-3,TRBJ1-2,.,.,CASSYSLPSGYTF,TGTGCCAGCAGTTACTCCCTCCCCTCGGGCTACACCTTC
TRBV5-1,TRBJ2-7,.,.,CASSRGTVSSEQYF,TGCGCCAGCAGCCGCGGGACAGTCTCTTCCGAGCAGTACTTC
TRBV6-6,TRBJ2-7,.,.,CASSPLRGGIPHEQYF,TGTGCCAGCAGCCCCCTTCGTGGCGGGATACCCCACGAGCAGTACTTC
TRBV3-1/TRBV3-2,TRBJ2-7,TRBD2,once,CASSQDFSGRNTYEQYF,TGTGCCAGCAGCCAGGACTTTAGCGGGAGGAATACCTACGAGCAGTACTTC
TRBV4-1,TRBJ2-1,TRBD1,.,CASSPTPGQGPYNEQFF,TGCGCCAGCAGCCCTACGCCGGGACAGGGCCCGTACAATGAGCAGTTCTTC
TRBV29-1,TRBJ2-3,.,.,CSIGEITDTQYF,TGCAGCATTGGGGAGATCACAGATACGCAGTATTTT
TRBV9,TRBJ2-7,.,.,CASSVQGHSYEQYF,TGTGCCAGCAGCGTACAGGGTCACTCTTACGAGCAGTACTTC
TRBV24-1,TRBJ2-2,TRBD1,.,CATSGQGYTGELFF,TGTGCCACTTCGGGACAGGGGTACACCGGGGAGCTGTTTTTT
TRBV11-3,TRBJ2-1,TRBD2,.,CASSFSGSSYNEQFF,TGTGCCAGCAGCTTTAGCGGGAGCTCCTACAATGAGCAGTTCTTC
TRBV9,TRBJ1-1,.,.,CASSALGNTEAFF,TGTGCCAGCAGCGCACTCGGGAACACTGAAGCTTTCTTT
TRBV5-1,TRBJ2-7,.,.,CASRAGPGEQYF,TGCGCCAGCAGGGCGGGGCCAGGCGAGCAGTACTTC
TRBV5-4,TRBJ2-1,TRBD2,.,CASSPVASGSRTYNEQFF,TGTGCCAGCAGCCCGGTCGCTAGCGGGAGTCGTACCTACAATGAGCAGTTCTTC
TRBV4-1,TRBJ2-1,.,.,CASSQVLGGSYNEQFF,TGCGCCAGCAGCCAAGTACTAGGGGGCTCCTACAATGAGCAGTTCTTC
TRBV11-2,TRBJ2-7,TRBD2,.,CASSPGLAGYEQYF,TGTGCCAGCAGCCCGGGACTAGCGGGCTACGAGCAGTACTTC
TRBV6-5,TRBJ2-5,.,.,CASTHPAGAEETQYF,TGTGCCAGCACCCACCCCGCGGGGGCGGAAGAGACCCAGTACTTC
TRBV7-9,TRBJ2-2,.,.,CASNLEPGGSNTGELFF,TGTGCCAGCAACCTAGAACCGGGCGGGTCGAACACCGGGGAGCTGTTTTTT
TRBV14,TRBJ1-4,TRBD1,.,CASSQGTATNEKLFF,TGTGCCAGCAGCCAGGGGACAGCAACTAATGAAAAACTGTTTTTT
TRBV19,TRBJ1-4,TRBD1,.,CASTPQGANEKLFF,TGTGCCAGTACCCCACAGGGGGCCAATGAAAAACTGTTTTTT
TRBV5-1,TRBJ1-4,TRBD1,.,CASSRGQVDEKLFF,TGCGCCAGCAGCAGGGGACAGGTCGACGAAAAACTGTTTTTT
TRBV10-3,TRBJ1-1,TRBD1,.,CAISESGTGGETEAFF,TGTGCCATCAGTGAGTCCGGGACAGGGGGCGAAACTGAAGCTTTCTTT
TRBV7-9,TRBJ2-7,.,.,CASSADHEQYF,TGTGCCAGCAGCGCGGATCACGAGCAGTACTTC
TRBV28,TRBJ2-3,.,.,CASSSLKGLVSTDTQYF,TGTGCCAGCAGTTCCCTTAAGGGACTGGTAAGCACAGATACGCAGTATTTT
TRBV19,TRBJ1-4,TRBD1,.,CASSMGTATNEKLFF,TGTGCCAGTAGTATGGGGACAGCTACTAATGAAAAACTGTTTTTT
TRBV2,TRBJ2-5,.,.,CASAGRVETQYF,TGTGCCAGCGCGGGACGGGTGGAGACCCAGTACTTC
TRBV5-1,TRBJ2-7,TRBD1,.,CASSFPDRGDEQYF,TGCGCCAGCAGCTTCCCGGACAGGGGGGACGAGCAGTACTTC
TRBV29-1,TRBJ2-7,TRBD1,.,CSVGGGLYEQYF,TGCAGCGTTGGAGGGGGCCTCTACGAGCAGTACTTC
TRBV7-9,TRBJ1-5,.,.,CASSPAGLYSNQPQHF,TGTGCCAGCAGCCCGGCAGGCCTTTATAGCAATCAGCCCCAGCATTTT
TRBV19,TRBJ2-1,.,few,CASSLDIRQFF,TGTGCCAGTAGCCTGGACATACGGCAGTTCTTC
TRBV19,TRBJ2-1,TRBD2,.,CASSRGLAGNEQFF,TGTGCCAGTAGTAGGGGACTAGCGGGCAATGAGCAGTTCTTC
TRBV5-1,TRBJ2-7,TRBD1,.,CASSFGTGVEQYF,TGCGCCAGCAGCTTCGGGACAGGGGTCGAGCAGTACTTC
TRBV6-6,TRBJ2-2,.,.,CASSYANSAGELFF,TGTGCCAGCAGTTACGCGAATAGCGCCGGGGAGCTGTTTTTT
TRBV5-1,TRBJ2-3,.,.,CASSLGRSGTDTQYF,TGCGCCAGCAGCTTGGGGAGGTCGGGCACAGATACGCAGTATTTT
TRBV9,TRBJ2-1,.,.,CASSSGLGNEQFF,TGTGCCAGCAGCTCAGGGCTGGGGAATGAGCAGTTCTTC
TRBV10-3,TRBJ2-3,TRBD1,.,CAISTGGTDTQYF,TGTGCCATCAGTACAGGGGGCACAGATACGCAGTATTTT
TRBV9,TRBJ2-1,.,once,CASSVVGQGSYNEQFF,TGTGCCAGCAGCGTAGTAGGCCAGGGGTCCTACAATGAGCAGTTCTTC
TRBV9,TRBJ1-1,.,once,CASSVDYRLNTEAFF,TGTGCCAGCAGCGTAGATTACAGACTGAACACTGAAGCTTTCTTT
TRBV7-3,TRBJ2-7,TRBD2,.,CASSPNPPAREAGEQYF,TGTGCCAGCAGCCCCAACCCGCCCGCGCGGGAGGCCGGCGAGCAGTACTTC
TRBV4-2,TRBJ2-2,TRBD1,.,CASSQEGTGRGTGELFF,TGTGCCAGCAGCCAAGAAGGGACAGGTCGTGGCACCGGGGAGCTGTTTTTT